This TCR beta chain came from a study of T cell responses to AZD1222 COVID-19 vaccine. Study-level points and caveats: Clonal diversity was possibly underestimated, and white British individuals and females predominated among donors.

Germline V CDR1 and CDR2: MGHRA, YSYEKL. This CDR3 region has 17 residues. The ends were cut back, 6 bases at V and 3 bases at J, with 20 bases in the middle. Details on this clone: Its antigen is still unknown.

Only in-frame clones appear in the TCRdb table, and some are missing; sequencing was by immunoSEQ multiplex PCR. Of about 97,000 clones in the sample, roughly 91% were seen once. Source: peripheral blood, taken on day 0 of AZD1222 vaccination. The source is an adult in good health. The chain recombines TRBV4-1 with TRBJ1-4; tentatively, D is TRBD1 (5 bases). The CDR3 region is CASRDLSGLTANEKLFF. The CDR3 DNA reads TGCGCCAGCAGGGACCTCTCAGGGTTGACAGCTAATGAAAAACTGTTTTTT.